These 21 T cell receptor beta chains originate from one sample sequenced in a study of cytomegalovirus exposure and HLA in healthy donors. Assay: immunoSEQ multiplex PCR; the TCRdb copy retains only in-frame clones and omits some. This table has around 150,000 clones, about 90% appearing once. Specimen: PBMCs. These receptors were obtained from a woman aged 18-29 years in good health and CMV-seropositive.

V and J are TRBV28 and TRBJ1-2; the match to TRBD1 covers 8 bases. In germline, CDR1 is MDHEN, CDR2 SYDVKM. This CDR3 has 16 residues. V shed 1 base, J shed 2 bases, and the junction held 6 bases outside the gene matches. CDR3 loop: CASSLLGGTGNYGYTF. CDR3 bases: TGTGCCAGCAGTTTATTAGGCGGGACAGGCAACTATGGCTACACCTTC.

The rearrangement joins TRBV30 to TRBJ1-2, with 11 bases lining up with TRBD1. The CDR3 has 15 amino acids. CDR1 and CDR2 from the germline V gene are GTSNPN and SVGIG (reference sequence). The V segment lost 0 bases and the J segment 6 bases; nucleotides outside the gene matches: 6. The CDR3 DNA is TGTGCCTGGAGTGTCTCGGACAGGGGGCTTAATGGCTACACCTTC. Translation gives CAWSVSDRGLNGYTF.

The genes are TRBV27 and TRBJ2-1; 7 bases align to TRBD1. The ends lost 7 bases at V and 2 bases at J; junction bases unmatched: 5. The CDR3 has 14 amino acids. CDR1 MNHEY and CDR2 SMNVEV come from the germline V gene (reference sequence). The CDR3: CASTSGTAYNEQFF. CDR3 nucleotides: TGTGCCAGCACCTCCGGGACAGCCTACAATGAGCAGTTCTTC.

This chain uses TRBV29-1 with TRBJ2-1; D remains unclear. The germline V gene has CDR1 SQVTM and CDR2 ANQGSEA. The CDR3 totals 12 residues. Trimming left V 4 bases short and J 13 bases short, with 17 bases between. The CDR3 region is CSVGSSGSTQFF. The CDR3 coding sequence is TGCAGCGTTGGGTCATCCGGGTCCACCCAGTTCTTC.

This chain uses TRBV5-5 with TRBJ2-1; 9 bases are shared with TRBD2. The CDR3 consists of 15 residues. Trimming at V came to 1 base and at J to 8 bases, leaving 7 bases not matched to a gene. CDR1 and CDR2 from the germline V gene are SGHKS and YYEKEE (reference sequence). CDR3 protein: CASSLSSGRLYEQFF. The CDR3 DNA is TGTGCCAGCAGCTTGTCGAGCGGGAGGTTGTATGAGCAGTTCTTC.

The rearrangement uses TRBV7-6 and TRBJ2-1; D may be TRBD2 (6 bases). V was clipped by 6 bases and J by 10 bases, with 22 bases between them. The germline V gene has CDR1 SGHVS and CDR2 FNYEAQ. This CDR3 comprises 15 residues. CDR3 protein: CASSSSGTPGGEQFF. CDR3 DNA sequence: TGTGCCAGCAGTTCCTCCGGGACCCCCGGAGGGGAGCAGTTCTTC.

This chain uses TRBV21-1 with TRBJ1-2; the table's D call, TRBD1, has no DNA check behind it. TRBV21-1 is a listed pseudogene. The CDR3 sequence is 15 residues long. CDR3 coding DNA: TGTGCCAGCAGCAAAGGACAGACCTTAAGCTATGGCTACACCTTC. This gives the protein CASSKGQTLSYGYTF.

This chain links TRBV2 with TRBJ2-2; 8 positions agree with TRBD1. The CDR3 covers 14 residues. Germline assignment: CDR1 SNHLY and CDR2 FYNNEI. The J segment lost 5 bases and the V segment lost 11 bases, leaving 10 bases of the junction unmatched. The DNA for the CDR3 is TGTGCCGCCGGCCAGGGGGCGTCGACCGGGGAGCTGTTTTTT. Residues: CAAGQGASTGELFF.

The chain has TRBV28 and TRBJ2-7; 10 nucleotides match TRBD2. Looked up from germline, CDR1 is MDHEN and CDR2 is SYDVKM. Losses at the gene ends were 5 bases for V and 0 bases for J; bases not matched to a gene: 7. The CDR3 runs 16 residues. CDR3 coding DNA: TGTGCCAGCAGTGGCGGACTAGCGGACCTCTCCTACGAGCAGTACTTC. Protein product: CASSGGLADLSYEQYF.

The J gene is TRBJ2-2, the V gene TRBV21-1; no check of the table's D call, TRBD1, against the DNA was made. TRBV21-1 is designated a pseudogene. This CDR3 region has 15 residues. CDR3 in DNA: TGTGCCAGCAGCGGAGGGGGCCCGAACACCGGGGAGCTGTTTTTT. Amino acid sequence: CASSGGGPNTGELFF.

J is TRBJ2-1 and V is TRBV5-1, with D hard to call. CDR1 SGHRS and CDR2 YFSETQ come from the germline V gene. The germline V and J ends were trimmed by 5 bases and 3 bases, with 6 bases remaining between them. The CDR3 spans 12 residues. CDR3 DNA sequence: TGCGCCAGCAGGGTGAGCTACAATGAGCAGTTCTTC. Amino acids: CASRVSYNEQFF.

The chain couples TRBV4-3 to TRBJ2-3; 13 bases are shared with TRBD2. This CDR3 has 19 amino acids. V lost 3 bases and J lost 5; bases outside the gene matches: 14. Germline CDR1 is LGHNA and CDR2 is YSLEER. The CDR3 is CASSQRRRTSGRWGDTQYF. The CDR3 DNA follows: TGCGCCAGCAGCCAGAGGCGGCGGACTAGCGGGAGATGGGGAGATACGCAGTATTTT.

This chain connects TRBV15 to TRBJ1-4, with 9 bases that match TRBD1. Germline V gene sequence: CDR1 LNHNV, CDR2 YYDKDF (reference sequence). This CDR3 region has 16 residues. The V segment lost 5 bases and the J segment 3 bases; nucleotides outside the gene matches: 7. CDR3 in DNA: TGTGCCACCAGCTCAGGGGGACAGGGCTCTAATGAAAAACTGTTTTTT. This sequence encodes CATSSGGQGSNEKLFF.

The V call is TRBV6-1, the J call TRBJ1-2; 9 bases align to TRBD1. The CDR3 loop spans 16 amino acids. Germline-derived CDR1 and CDR2 are MNHNS and SASEGT. The ends lost 4 bases at V and 4 bases at J; junction bases unmatched: 10. The CDR3 DNA sequence: TGTGCCAGCAGTGTGCAAACAGGGGGCGGTGGCTATGGCTACACCTTC. Its protein product is CASSVQTGGGGYGYTF.

This sequence joins TRBV28 and TRBJ2-7, with D hard to call. CDR3 length: 11 amino acids. Germline CDR1 reads MDHEN; CDR2 reads SYDVKM. V lost 3 bases to trimming and J lost 5 bases, with 5 bases between them. The CDR3 bases are TGTGCCAGCAGTTTTACGGACGAGCAGTACTTC. Its translation: CASSFTDEQYF.

The CDR3: CASGWTGGYEQYF. Written as DNA, the CDR3 is TGTGCCAGCGGATGGACAGGGGGCTACGAGCAGTACTTC. The V gene is TRBV25-1, the J gene TRBJ2-7; 10 positions agree with TRBD1. Trimming removed 8 bases from V and 3 bases from J; junction bases left unmatched: 4. The CDR3 is 13 amino acids. Germline V lookup: CDR1 MGHDK, CDR2 SYGVNS.

The CDR3 nucleotides read TGTGCCAGCAGCCGGGCGGGAAGGACAGGGGGCCATGGAGGCTACACCTTC. Its protein is CASSRAGRTGGHGGYTF. This sequence joins TRBV27 and TRBJ1-2, with 11 bases fitting TRBD1. CDR3 length: 17 residues. Germline V lookup: CDR1 MNHEY, CDR2 SMNVEV (reference sequence). J was trimmed by 8 bases and V by 6 bases; bases with no gene match: 17.

This chain uses TRBV27 with TRBJ2-7; weak D call: TRBD1 (6 bases). Germline V CDR1 and CDR2: MNHEY, SMNVEV (reference sequence). The CDR3 spans 15 residues. The V end lost 5 bases, the J end lost 0 bases, and 14 bases lay between the germline ends. The CDR3, as DNA: TGTGCCAGCAGTAAAGACAGGTCCAGCTCCTACGAGCAGTACTTC. Its protein is CASSKDRSSSYEQYF.

As for this clone: One end of the junction is discordant with germline, which a read error may explain. The rearrangement links TRBV6-9 to TRBJ1-1; 9 bases line up with TRBD1. The CDR3 is 13 amino acids. Per germline, CDR1 MNHGY and CDR2 SVAAGI. As DNA, the CDR3 is TGTGCCAGCAGCCAAACAGGGGGCGCGACCGCTTTCTTC. It encodes CASSQTGGATAFF.

V is TRBV19 and J is TRBJ2-5; possibly TRBD2 for D (5 bases). From germline, CDR1 is LNHDA and CDR2 SQIVND (reference sequence). Trimming pared 1 base from V and 2 bases from J, leaving 11 bases between. CDR3 size: 15 residues. The CDR3 here is CASSIARGNQETQYF. The CDR3 region has the DNA TGTGCCAGTAGTATAGCCCGGGGTAATCAAGAGACCCAGTACTTC.

CDR3 sequence (DNA): TGTGCCAGCAGCTTCTTAAGACAGGGGGCCCAAGCTTTCTTT. Translating it yields CASSFLRQGAQAFF. The gene calls are TRBV6-6 and TRBJ1-1, with 10 bases lining up with TRBD1. This CDR3 region has 14 residues. Germline trimming cut 6 bases from V and 9 bases from J; bases unmatched to any gene: 10. CDR1 and CDR2 (germline): MNHNY, SVGAGI (reference sequence).